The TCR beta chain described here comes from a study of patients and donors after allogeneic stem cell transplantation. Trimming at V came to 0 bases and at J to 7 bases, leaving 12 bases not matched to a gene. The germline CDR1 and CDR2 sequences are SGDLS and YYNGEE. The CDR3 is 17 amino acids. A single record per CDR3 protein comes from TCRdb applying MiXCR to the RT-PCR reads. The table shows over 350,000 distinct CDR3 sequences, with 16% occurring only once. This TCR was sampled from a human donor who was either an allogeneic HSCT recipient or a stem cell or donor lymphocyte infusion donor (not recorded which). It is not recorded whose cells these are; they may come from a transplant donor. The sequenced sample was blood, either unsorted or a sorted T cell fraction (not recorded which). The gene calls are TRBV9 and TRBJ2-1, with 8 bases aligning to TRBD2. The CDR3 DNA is TGTGCCAGCAGCGTAGTAGACTTTGGGACTAGGAGGAATGAGCAGTTCTTC. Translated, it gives CASSVVDFGTRRNEQFF.